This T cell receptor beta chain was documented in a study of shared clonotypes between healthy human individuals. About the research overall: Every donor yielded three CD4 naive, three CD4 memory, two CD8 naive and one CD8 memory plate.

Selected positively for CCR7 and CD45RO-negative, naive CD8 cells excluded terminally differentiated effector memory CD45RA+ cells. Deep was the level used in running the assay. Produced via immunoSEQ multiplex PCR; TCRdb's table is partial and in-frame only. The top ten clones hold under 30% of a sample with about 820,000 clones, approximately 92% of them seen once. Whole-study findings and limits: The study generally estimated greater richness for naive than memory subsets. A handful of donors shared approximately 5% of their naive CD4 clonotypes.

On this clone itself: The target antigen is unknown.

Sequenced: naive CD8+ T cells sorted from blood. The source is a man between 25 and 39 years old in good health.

The CDR3 protein is CASSFSGAGQPQHF. The CDR3 DNA reads TGTGCCAGCAGTTTTTCGGGGGCCGGTCAGCCCCAGCATTTT. This chain uses TRBV28 with TRBJ1-5, with a tentative D call TRBD1 (6 bases). The germline V gene has CDR1 MDHEN and CDR2 SYDVKM. V lost 3 bases and J lost 6, with 12 bases in between. This CDR3 spans 14 amino acids. Looking up the rest from reference TRBV28 and TRBJ1-5 gives the full variable domain: DVKVTQSSRYLVKRTGEKVFLECVQDMDHENMFWYRQDPGLGLRLIYFSYDVKMKEKGDIPEGYSVSREKKERFSLILESASTNQTSMYLCASSFSGAGQPQHFGDGTRLSIL.